Detailed here is one T cell receptor (beta chain). Its specificity is unknown. The record originates from a study of response to subunit inactivated influenza vaccine. Trimming left V 2 bases short and J 7 bases short, with 5 bases between. This CDR3 is 12 amino acids long. Study-wide points: T cells newly recruited by each seasonal influenza vaccination are few, the authors suggested.

TCRdb re-called the RT-PCR reads through MiXCR, storing one row per CDR3 protein. The sample shows about 580,000 distinct CDR3 sequences, 14% of them seen only once. This TCR was sampled from a man aged 50 to 59 who received an inactivated influenza vaccine. This sequence joins TRBV12-3 or TRBV12-4 and TRBJ1-4, with D uncertain. This specimen consisted of PBMCs from blood, obtained approximately 12 days after vaccination. CDR3 region: CASSLPPEKLFF. The CDR3 nucleotides are TGTGCCAGCAGTTTACCCCCTGAAAAACTGTTTTTT.